Listed below are T cell receptor beta chains from one sample, sequenced in a study of blood T cell repertoires in COVID-19. Generated by immunoSEQ multiplex PCR, the TCRdb table keeps only in-frame clones and is missing some. This table has about 250,000 clones, 88% appearing once. Sequencing input: peripheral blood. These receptors were obtained from a woman in her thirties with COVID-19, enrolled during active disease. Both conserved end residues are trimmed from each CDR3. Fields, in order: V gene, CDR3 protein.

V gene: TRBV6-2/TRBV6-3; CDR3 protein: ASSYSAGTILYNEQF
V gene: TRBV11-2; CDR3 protein: ASSLAPYSGGSSYNEQF
V gene: TRBV6-1; CDR3 protein: ASSETTRFEAF
V gene: TRBV2; CDR3 protein: ASSRRGEETQY
V gene: TRBV29-1; CDR3 protein: SVEGGTSGSAGELF
V gene: TRBV27; CDR3 protein: ASSSVTGNGIQY
V gene: TRBV6-5; CDR3 protein: ASSYSGSHNQPQH
V gene: TRBV10-1; CDR3 protein: ASSDPDGGRALGEQF
V gene: TRBV6-2/TRBV6-3; CDR3 protein: ASSPGTSNYEQY
V gene: TRBV5-4; CDR3 protein: ASSAADRVLNTEAF
V gene: TRBV4-2; CDR3 protein: ASSQVVTGGNIVSAF
V gene: TRBV11-3; CDR3 protein: ASSLSRLEGYT
V gene: TRBV7-9; CDR3 protein: ASSLGGSTEAF
V gene: TRBV28; CDR3 protein: ASSFDRPLGNTEAF
V gene: TRBV19; CDR3 protein: ASSTGSNEKLF
V gene: TRBV9; CDR3 protein: ASSVANSGYGYT
V gene: TRBV10-3; CDR3 protein: AISESPTSEQY
V gene: TRBV11-2; CDR3 protein: ASSLRDREGETQY
V gene: TRBV2; CDR3 protein: ASSLNGDSLGYT
V gene: TRBV7-9; CDR3 protein: ASSLGKTGPTEAF
V gene: TRBV5-1; CDR3 protein: ASSLRGLGETQY
V gene: TRBV7-4; CDR3 protein: ASRGAKEKLF
V gene: TRBV19; CDR3 protein: ASSTPRGTSGGVPDTQY
V gene: TRBV19; CDR3 protein: ASGTTGGISDTQY
V gene: TRBV7-9; CDR3 protein: ASSLGASQNEQF
V gene: TRBV7-9; CDR3 protein: ASSLGAGSGNTIY
V gene: TRBV7-8; CDR3 protein: ASGQGQPPGAQH
V gene: TRBV2; CDR3 protein: ASSSGQAGAGELF
V gene: TRBV23-1; CDR3 protein: ASSDREETQY
V gene: TRBV3-1/TRBV3-2; CDR3 protein: ASSQDYSPGHSNYGYT
V gene: TRBV5-1; CDR3 protein: ASSFVLGGNSPLH
V gene: TRBV12-3/TRBV12-4; CDR3 protein: ASGLAGGSEQF
V gene: TRBV7-6; CDR3 protein: ASSLAGGPTGELF
V gene: TRBV6-5; CDR3 protein: ASRGSGGDYNEQF
V gene: TRBV27; CDR3 protein: ASSLMSSGLTDTQY
V gene: TRBV3-1/TRBV3-2; CDR3 protein: ASSQDPRKLF
V gene: TRBV3-1/TRBV3-2; CDR3 protein: ASSQDSRRPGNEQF
V gene: TRBV7-2; CDR3 protein: ASSLVWSSAGRTDTQY
V gene: TRBV6-5; CDR3 protein: ASTQGRGGQPQH
V gene: TRBV4-3; CDR3 protein: ASSQVAGGGIYEQY
V gene: TRBV5-6; CDR3 protein: ASRRGLAQNEQF
V gene: TRBV2; CDR3 protein: AVYSTGELF
V gene: TRBV5-1; CDR3 protein: ASSLGDVLPGANVLT
V gene: TRBV7-9; CDR3 protein: ASTVGLADNEQF
V gene: TRBV7-2; CDR3 protein: ASSSIPQANYGYT
V gene: TRBV28; CDR3 protein: ASGQGAEAF
V gene: TRBV5-1; CDR3 protein: ASSLSSGYNEQF
V gene: TRBV5-5; CDR3 protein: ASSFDRRSAGVNEQF
V gene: TRBV19; CDR3 protein: ASSMVSRTSGWGVGQQY
V gene: TRBV3-1/TRBV3-2; CDR3 protein: ASSPQYRAYNEQF
V gene: TRBV10-1; CDR3 protein: ASSKGLAGFPDTQY
V gene: TRBV6-6; CDR3 protein: ASSPARRDRDNYGYT